A selection of T cell receptor beta chains follows, all from one sample in a study of T cells of healthy individuals. TCRdb ran MiXCR on the 5' RACE reads and lists one entry per CDR3 protein. Seen here are around 98,000 distinct CDR3 sequences, under 20% observed once, and the top ten hold 6.2%. The receptors stem from a human donor in good health. The conserved cysteine and the conserved F or W are not part of the CDR3 here. Each record gives: J gene, V gene, CDR3 protein.

TRBJ2-7,TRBV9,ASSARQGMDEQY
TRBJ1-5,TRBV10-3,AISEPTGNGNQPQH
TRBJ1-5,TRBV28,ASSLNPISPH
TRBJ2-1,TRBV2,ASSARFDEQF
TRBJ1-5,TRBV19,ASRTGVGPNQPQH
TRBJ2-1,TRBV12-5,ASGGAGFEDEQF
TRBJ1-2,TRBV10-3,AISFGGQNYGYT
TRBJ2-5,TRBV20-1,SARGASGSLETQY
TRBJ1-3,TRBV29-1,SVEAAGNTIY
TRBJ2-7,TRBV28,ASSSTGREY
TRBJ2-5,TRBV20-1,SAPPGWTQETQY
TRBJ1-5,TRBV6-2/TRBV6-3,ASSPLTGNQPQH
TRBJ1-2,TRBV6-5,ASKEGLNNYGYT
TRBJ2-2,TRBV28,ASSLNDPIPDTGELF
TRBJ2-1,TRBV7-2,ASSPTGTTYNEQF
TRBJ1-1,TRBV4-1,ASSQDPQLNTEAF
TRBJ2-7,TRBV20-1,SARDQERSLYYEQY
TRBJ2-7,TRBV9,ASSPWDRDPYEQY
TRBJ2-1,TRBV29-1,SVGLAPTNEQF
TRBJ2-7,TRBV15,ATSRSRLGTNSYEQY
TRBJ2-1,TRBV10-3,AISEPRDKQF
TRBJ1-1,TRBV6-2/TRBV6-3,ASLSRPPYTEAF
TRBJ2-2,TRBV6-6,ASSPPGDNTGELF
TRBJ1-2,TRBV29-1,SVHRGNYGYT
TRBJ2-7,TRBV7-8,ASSLVRLSPFYEQY
TRBJ2-2,TRBV6-5,ASTKMGELVTGELF
TRBJ2-3,TRBV6-4,ASSPGHGNSDTQY
TRBJ2-2,TRBV6-1,ASSEVYSSGENTGELF
TRBJ2-2,TRBV6-1,ASRIRVSNTGELF
TRBJ2-5,TRBV7-9,ASSSWTSGLETQY
TRBJ2-1,TRBV7-9,ASSSGQGTYNEQF
TRBJ2-7,TRBV28,ASSYTRTGVYEQY
TRBJ2-7,TRBV19,ASSATPSYEQY
TRBJ2-7,TRBV4-1,ASSHPLNEQY
TRBJ1-5,TRBV27,ASSPSGGDSNQPQH
TRBJ2-7,TRBV6-2/TRBV6-3,ASRGTGTSGINEQY
TRBJ2-2,TRBV15,ATSRFGQGGRTGELF
TRBJ1-5,TRBV28,ASSQGQGNQPQH
TRBJ1-1,TRBV27,ASSLTGITEAF
TRBJ2-7,TRBV4-3,ASRERTSGPYEQY
TRBJ2-1,TRBV4-2,ASSLTGTTARGEQF
TRBJ2-1,TRBV20-1,SARSQPVSYNEQF
TRBJ2-3,TRBV4-3,ASSQLAGGTDTQY
TRBJ1-6,TRBV6-6,ASSGGGSPLH
TRBJ1-2,TRBV10-3,AISESISVNNYGYT
TRBJ2-3,TRBV28,ASGPGAGALTDTQY
TRBJ1-1,TRBV6-2/TRBV6-3,ASSSSGGKAF
TRBJ2-7,TRBV3-1,ASSQGQGAWYEQY